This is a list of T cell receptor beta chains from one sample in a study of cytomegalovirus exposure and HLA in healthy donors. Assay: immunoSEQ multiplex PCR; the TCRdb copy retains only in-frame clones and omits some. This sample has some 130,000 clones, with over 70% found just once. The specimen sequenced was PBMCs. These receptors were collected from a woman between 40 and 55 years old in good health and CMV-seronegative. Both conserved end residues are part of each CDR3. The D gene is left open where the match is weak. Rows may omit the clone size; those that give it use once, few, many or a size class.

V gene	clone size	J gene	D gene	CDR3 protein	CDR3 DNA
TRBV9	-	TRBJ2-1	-	CASSVMRGNEQFF	TGTGCCAGCAGCGTAATGCGGGGCAATGAGCAGTTCTTC
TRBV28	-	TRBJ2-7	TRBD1	CASLGQGSYEQYF	TGTGCCAGCCTAGGACAGGGTAGTTACGAGCAGTACTTC
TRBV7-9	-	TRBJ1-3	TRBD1	CASSLGPGQGAFDGNTIYF	TGTGCCAGCAGCTTAGGTCCGGGACAGGGGGCGTTCGATGGAAACACCATATATTTT
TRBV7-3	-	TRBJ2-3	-	CASSPRDTHTDTQYF	TGTGCCAGCAGCCCCAGGGACACCCACACAGATACGCAGTATTTT
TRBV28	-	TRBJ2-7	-	CASSPWGVGSYEQYF	TGTGCCAGCAGTCCATGGGGGGTAGGGTCCTACGAGCAGTACTTC
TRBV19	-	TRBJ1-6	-	CASTDKGVLNNSPLHF	TGTGCCAGTACCGATAAGGGGGTTTTAAATAATTCACCCCTCCACTTT
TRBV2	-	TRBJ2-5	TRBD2	CASKQRESGETQYF	TGTGCCAGCAAGCAGCGGGAGAGTGGCGAGACCCAGTACTTC
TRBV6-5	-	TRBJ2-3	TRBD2	CASSYSGLAGGDTQYF	TGTGCCAGCAGTTACTCCGGACTAGCGGGAGGCGATACGCAGTATTTT
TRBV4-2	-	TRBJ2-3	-	CASSQVLGTSTDTQYF	TGTGCCAGCAGCCAAGTGTTGGGGACTAGCACAGATACGCAGTATTTT
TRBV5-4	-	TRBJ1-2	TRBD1	CASSWDRKNGYTF	TGTGCCAGCAGCTGGGACAGGAAGAATGGCTACACCTTC
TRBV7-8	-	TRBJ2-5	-	CASSLEGWETQYF	TGTGCCAGCAGCTTAGAGGGGTGGGAGACCCAGTACTTC
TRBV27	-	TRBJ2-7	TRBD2	CASSLRVVTGGSYEQYF	TGTGCCAGCAGTTTGCGGGTGGTGACGGGCGGGAGCTACGAGCAGTACTTC
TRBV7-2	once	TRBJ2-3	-	CASSAGGLAGTDTQYF	TGTGCCAGCAGCGCAGGGGGGCTAGCAGGCACAGATACGCAGTATTTT
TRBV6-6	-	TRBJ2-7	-	CASSYRRYEQYF	TGTGCCAGCAGTTACCGGAGATACGAGCAGTACTTC
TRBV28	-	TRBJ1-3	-	CASSFTASRNTIYF	TGTGCCAGCAGTTTTACCGCCAGTAGAAACACCATATATTTT
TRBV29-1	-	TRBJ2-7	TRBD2	CSVVGLAGAYEQYF	TGCAGCGTTGTGGGACTAGCGGGAGCTTACGAGCAGTACTTC
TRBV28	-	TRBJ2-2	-	CASSFLQGNTGELFF	TGTGCCAGCAGTTTTTTACAGGGAAATACCGGGGAGCTGTTTTTT
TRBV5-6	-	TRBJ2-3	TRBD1	CASSLAFSGQGATDTQYF	TGTGCCAGCAGCTTGGCCTTTTCTGGACAGGGGGCTACAGATACGCAGTATTTT
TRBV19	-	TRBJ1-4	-	CASSERDYKLFF	TGTGCCAGTAGTGAGCGAGACTACAAACTGTTTTTT